Presented here are 3 T cell receptor beta chains from one specimen sequenced in a study of blood T cell repertoires in COVID-19. Profiling relied on immunoSEQ multiplex PCR, and the TCRdb table lists in-frame clones only, not all of them. The profile shows some 150,000 clones, around 88% of them singletons. Sequenced input: peripheral blood. These receptor sequences come from a man between 60 and 70 years old with active or convalescent COVID-19.

This chain uses TRBV3-1 (or the pseudogene TRBV3-2) with TRBJ2-7; TRBD2 agrees at 7 bases. The V and J ends lost 3 bases and 6 bases, in that order; junction bases with no gene match: 8. The CDR3 is 14 residues long. CDR1 is LGHDT, CDR2 YNNKEL, per germline (reference sequence). The DNA for the CDR3 is TGTGCCAGCAGCCAGGTGACTCCGGGGGGCGAGCAGTACTTC. Its translation: CASSQVTPGGEQYF.

The chain is built from TRBV25-1 and TRBJ2-5, with 10 positions matching TRBD1. The germline V gene has CDR1 MGHDK and CDR2 SYGVNS. V dropped 4 bases and J dropped 5; count of bases not matched to a gene: 4. The CDR3 runs to 14 residues. The CDR3 coding sequence is TGTGCCAGCAGTGGACAGGGGGCCTGGGAGACCCAGTACTTC. Amino acid sequence: CASSGQGAWETQYF.

This clone showed up many times. V and J are TRBV4-1 and TRBJ1-2; D gene ambiguous. The V gene's germline CDR1 is MGHRA and CDR2 YSYEKL. The V end lost 1 base, the J end lost 0 bases, and 6 bases lay between the germline ends. This CDR3 comprises 14 residues. The CDR3: CASSQAGANYGYTF. CDR3 nucleotides: TGCGCCAGCAGCCAAGCGGGTGCTAACTATGGCTACACCTTC.